Listed here is a single TCR beta chain. The target antigen is unknown. A single record per CDR3 protein comes from TCRdb applying MiXCR to the 5' RACE reads. The sample lists about 340,000 distinct CDR3 sequences, 13% to 15% occurring once. The germline V gene has CDR1 KGHDR and CDR2 SFDVKD. J lost 5 bases, V lost 9 bases, and 11 bases had no gene match. There are 15 residues in the CDR3. The sample originates from a study of T-cell memory formation after mild COVID-19. Overall study context: TCR clusters largely stayed donor specific.

Broader study findings: Memory from before infection featured some responding clones, which suggests cross-reactive memory joined. A balance of CD4 and CD8 characterized clones contracting day 15 to 85, whereas later expanders leaned CD4+.

The chain couples TRBV24-1 to TRBJ2-3; 9 bases agree with TRBD2. The origin of this receptor is a man aged 18-30 years who had mild COVID-19 (a few samples of this study predate the infection). Cell type and time point are not known. Specimen: PBMCs or a T cell subset sorted from them (not recorded which). This chain's CDR3 is CATGPGGGAGDTQYF. CDR3 bases: TGTGCCACCGGCCCTGGCGGGGGGGCCGGAGATACGCAGTATTTT.